One sample yielded the 8 T cell receptor beta chains listed below, sequenced in a study of cytomegalovirus exposure and HLA in healthy donors. With 60 Vbeta and 13 Jbeta primers, the PCR was carried out. Repertoires were generated with immunoSEQ multiplex PCR, while TCRdb's copy carries only in-frame clones and drops some. The sample records over 95,000 clones, more than 70% being singletons. Specimen: PBMCs. The receptor set was obtained from a female donor in good health and CMV-seronegative.

This clone has a single count. The CDR3 reads CASSTGPGTPKPQETQYF. The CDR3 DNA reads as TGTGCCAGTAGTACCGGCCCCGGGACACCAAAGCCCCAAGAGACCCAGTACTTC. The V call is TRBV19, the J call TRBJ2-5; D is possibly TRBD1 (6 bases). The length of the CDR3 is 18 residues. The germline gives CDR1 LNHDA, CDR2 SQIVND (reference sequence). With 4 bases removed from V and 1 base from J, the gap between germline ends came to 22 bases.

This rearrangement joins TRBV6-5 to TRBJ1-2; possible D gene TRBD1, 5 bases. Per germline, CDR1 MNHEY and CDR2 SVGAGI. The CDR3 has 13 residues. Trimming left V 0 bases short and J 10 bases short, with 12 bases between. CDR3 DNA: TGTGCCAGCAGTTACTCAACGGTAGGGGTCTACACCTTC. Amino acids: CASSYSTVGVYTF.

The chain employs TRBV7-9 and TRBJ1-1, with 8 positions matching TRBD1. CDR1 SEHNR and CDR2 FQNEAQ come from the germline V gene (reference sequence). CDR3 length equals 15 residues. Trimming at V came to 5 bases and at J to 3 bases, leaving 8 bases not matched to a gene. Written as DNA, the CDR3 is TGTGCCAGCAGCCCCGGACAGGGTTGGGACACTGAAGCTTTCTTT. Its protein is CASSPGQGWDTEAFF.

J is TRBJ1-2 and V is TRBV11-1; 12 nucleotides line up with TRBD1. The CDR3 loop spans 17 amino acids. Germline V CDR1 and CDR2: SGHAT, FQDESV (reference sequence). With 4 bases clipped from V and 3 bases from J, the junction kept 9 bases outside the gene matches. This chain's CDR3 is CASSSGTGGGRDYGYTF. The CDR3 coding sequence is TGTGCCAGCAGCTCCGGGACAGGGGGCGGAAGGGACTATGGCTACACCTTC.

The J gene is TRBJ1-1, the V gene TRBV6-6; the match to TRBD1 covers 9 bases. Germline CDR1 and CDR2: MNHNY and SVGAGI (reference sequence). After removal of 6 bases from V and 3 bases from J, the junction contained 5 bases not matched to a gene. This CDR3 comprises 14 residues. The CDR3 bases are TGTGCCAGCAGCCGAACAGGGGGCTACACTGAAGCTTTCTTT. Protein: CASSRTGGYTEAFF.

The chain has TRBV5-1 and TRBJ1-2; TRBD1 is a possible D gene (6 bases). The CDR3 sequence is 14 residues long. With 4 bases removed from V and 2 bases from J, the gap between germline ends came to 12 bases. The V gene's germline CDR1 is SGHRS and CDR2 YFSETQ. CDR3 nucleotides: TGCGCCAGCAGCCTGACAGGCATAAACTATGGCTACACCTTC. As protein: CASSLTGINYGYTF.

The chain uses TRBV5-1 and TRBJ2-4; possible D gene TRBD1, 6 bases. Trimming took off 2 bases at V and 9 bases at J, with 15 bases between the two ends. The CDR3 consists of 14 residues. Germline lookup yields CDR1 SGHRS and CDR2 YFSETQ. CDR3 sequence: CASSFDRPTSIQYF. The CDR3 region has the DNA TGCGCCAGCAGCTTTGACAGGCCGACGAGCATTCAGTACTTC.

This rearrangement joins TRBV25-1 to TRBJ1-1; D ambiguous. From germline, CDR1 is MGHDK and CDR2 SYGVNS. This CDR3 is built from 13 residues. V lost 8 bases to trimming and J lost 3 bases, with 13 bases between them. The CDR3 DNA follows: TGTGCCAGCGGGGAGGTTGCGGACACTGAAGCTTTCTTT. It yields the protein CASGEVADTEAFF.